This record concerns one T cell receptor (beta chain) sequence. Healthy Caucasians made up all donors. This specimen belongs to a study of identical twins. TCRdb fed the 5' RACE reads into MiXCR, producing one record per CDR3 protein. The sample has more than 400,000 distinct CDR3 sequences, roughly 15% seen once. Per the germline V gene, CDR1 is KGHSH and CDR2 is LQKENI. V was trimmed by 2 bases and J by 5 bases, leaving 15 bases between them. This CDR3 is 15 amino acids long. The same specimen was also included in a second study, on yellow fever vaccine responses in identical twins.

Sequencing was done on a sample of CD4+ T cells sorted from blood. The source is a woman under 30 in good health. This chain links TRBV18 with TRBJ2-5; D unclear. CDR3 DNA sequence: TGTGCCAGCTCACCAGTGGCAGCGAGTGGGGAGACCCAGTACTTC. It is translated as CASSPVAASGETQYF.